This T cell receptor (beta chain) was identified during a study of T cells in Graves' hyperthyroidism and ophthalmopathy. Whole-study results and caveats: The blood repertoire included most of the expanded thyroid clonotypes above 0.001. The model identified upcoming ophthalmopathy a median approximately six months ahead of onset. Separating ophthalmopathy from stable hyperthyroidism was achieved by a 13 V-J model.

This clonotype was detected many times. The antigen is unknown. Researchers barred patients who had uncontrolled infection, other autoimmune disease, pregnancy or lactation. Researchers amplified the TCR beta CDR3 regions from RNA transcripts. An initial round of RT-PCR targeting the TCR CDR3 relied on the HTBI primer set. TCRdb called the multiplex PCR reads again in MiXCR, with one record for every CDR3 protein. This table has fewer than 900,000 distinct CDR3 sequences, 15% to 20% appearing once. This CDR3 comprises 13 residues. Germline V CDR1 and CDR2: SNHLY, FYNNEI. V lost 8 bases, J lost 1 base, and 11 bases lay in between.

V usage is TRBV2 and J usage is TRBJ2-5; D gene unclear. This sequence was found in a woman in her 50s with Graves' hyperthyroidism that later progressed to Graves' ophthalmopathy. The specimen sequenced was blood. CDR3 sequence (DNA): TGTGCCAGCCTTCAATTTCCCCAAGAGACCCAGTACTTC. Encoded protein: CASLQFPQETQYF.